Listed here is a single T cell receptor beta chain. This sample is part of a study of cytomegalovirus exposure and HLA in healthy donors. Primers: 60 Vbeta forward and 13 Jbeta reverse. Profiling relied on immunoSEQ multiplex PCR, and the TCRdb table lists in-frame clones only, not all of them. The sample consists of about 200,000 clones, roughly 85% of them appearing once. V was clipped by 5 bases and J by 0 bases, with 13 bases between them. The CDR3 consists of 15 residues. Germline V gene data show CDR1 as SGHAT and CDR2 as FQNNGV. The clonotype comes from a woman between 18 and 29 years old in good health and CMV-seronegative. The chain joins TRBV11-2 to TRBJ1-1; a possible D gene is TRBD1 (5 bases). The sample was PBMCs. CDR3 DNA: TGTGCCAGCAGCCCTAACCGGGGGTTGAACACTGAAGCTTTCTTT. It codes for CASSPNRGLNTEAFF.